Each of the 20 T cell receptor beta chains below was sequenced from the same sample in a study of blood T cell repertoires in COVID-19. The table came from immunoSEQ multiplex PCR; TCRdb's copy has only in-frame clones and leaves some out. The table records about 240,000 clones, approximately 85% of them present only once. Material for sequencing was peripheral blood. These receptors all come from a woman aged 60 to 75 with active or convalescent COVID-19.

The chain's CDR3 is CASGLAPYQETQYF. The DNA of the CDR3 is TGTGCCAGCGGACTAGCCCCGTACCAAGAGACCCAGTACTTC. V and J are TRBV9 and TRBJ2-5, with 8 positions matching TRBD2. Germline lookup yields CDR1 SGDLS and CDR2 YYNGEE. This CDR3 has 14 residues. J gave up 0 bases and V 7 bases, and 5 bases lay outside the gene matches.

The chain carries TRBV18 and TRBJ2-5, with D tentatively TRBD1 (6 bases). Germline values: CDR1 KGHSH, CDR2 LQKENI. This CDR3 contains 15 residues. V dropped 3 bases and J dropped 2 bases, with 13 bases sitting between them. The CDR3 DNA follows: TGTGCCAGCTCACCTGAAACTCAGGGGCAAGAGACCCAGTACTTC. Translated: CASSPETQGQETQYF.

This rearrangement joins TRBV3-1 (or the pseudogene TRBV3-2) to TRBJ1-5; D is unresolved. The CDR3 is made up of 17 amino acids. Germline V gives CDR1 LGHDT, CDR2 YNNKEL (reference sequence). V lost 0 bases and J 2 bases, leaving 14 bases between the germline ends. CDR3 in amino acids: CASSQDSGSAGNQPQHF. The CDR3 nucleotides are TGTGCCAGCAGCCAAGATTCCGGGTCAGCGGGCAATCAGCCCCAGCATTTT.

The genes are TRBV2 and TRBJ1-2, with D perhaps TRBD1 (6 bases). The germline V gene encodes CDR1 SNHLY and CDR2 FYNNEI. V lost 11 bases to trimming and J lost 7 bases, with 26 bases between them. This CDR3 is built from 15 residues. CDR3 coding DNA: TGTGCCGAGGCCCCCCCGGGCACTAGGGGGTCTGGCTACACCTTC. This encodes CAEAPPGTRGSGYTF.

This rearrangement joins TRBV2 to TRBJ2-1, with 12 nucleotides matching TRBD2. J gave up 7 bases and V 9 bases, and 7 bases lay outside the gene matches. Germline V gives CDR1 SNHLY, CDR2 FYNNEI. The CDR3 length is 14 residues. In nucleotides, the CDR3 is TGTGCCAGTGGAGGACTAGCGGGGAGTAATGAGCAGTTCTTC. Its protein product is CASGGLAGSNEQFF.

J is TRBJ1-6 and V is TRBV11-2; D unresolved. Germline CDR1 reads SGHAT; CDR2 reads FQNNGV. The CDR3 contains 14 residues. The V gene lost 0 bases and the J gene lost 7 bases, with 7 bases spanning the gap. This CDR3 is CASSLDRSNSPLHF. CDR3 DNA: TGTGCCAGCAGCTTAGATCGGTCCAATTCACCCCTCCACTTT.

V usage is TRBV19 and J usage is TRBJ2-1; weak D call: TRBD1 (6 bases). Germline CDR1 and CDR2: LNHDA and SQIVND (reference sequence). The V gene lost 3 bases and the J gene lost 5 bases, with 17 bases spanning the gap. The CDR3 totals 16 residues. CDR3 bases: TGTGCCAGTAGTATCTCATTTAGACAGGAAAACAATGAGCAGTTCTTC. As protein: CASSISFRQENNEQFF. Full variable domain (remainder filled in from reference TRBV19 and TRBJ2-1): DGGITQSPKYLFRKEGQNVTLSCEQNLNHDAMYWYRQDPGQGLRLIYYSQIVNDFQKGDIAEGYSVSREKKESFPLTVTSAQKNPTAFYLCASSISFRQENNEQFFGPGTRLTVL.

The chain uses TRBV11-2 and TRBJ2-3; 11 bases are shared with TRBD2. CDR1 and CDR2 from the germline V gene are SGHAT and FQNNGV. The CDR3 has 19 residues. V lost 0 bases and J lost 0; bases outside the gene matches: 8. CDR3 loop: CASSLDRTSGGPSTDTQYF. In DNA, the CDR3 is TGTGCCAGCAGCTTAGATCGAACTAGCGGGGGCCCTAGCACAGATACGCAGTATTTT.

The chain couples TRBV10-1 to TRBJ1-1; D remains unclear. The germline gives CDR1 WNHNN, CDR2 SYGVQD (reference sequence). The CDR3 extends over 13 amino acids. V shed 2 bases and J shed 4 bases, with 8 bases lying between them. For the CDR3, the DNA is TGCGCCAGCAGTGAGGCAGGAGGCACTGAAGCTTTCTTT. Protein product: CASSEAGGTEAFF.

V is TRBV6-2 or TRBV6-3 and J is TRBJ1-2; D remains ambiguous. The CDR3 loop spans 12 amino acids. The germline V gene has CDR1 MNHEY and CDR2 SVGEGT. V lost 4 bases and J lost 7, with 10 bases in between. The CDR3 region is CASSLVESGYTF. The CDR3 DNA reads TGTGCCAGCAGTTTGGTTGAGTCTGGCTACACCTTC.

This clone came up a few times. The sample contains more than one DNA sequence encoding this CDR3. The V call is TRBV5-4, the J call TRBJ2-3, with 7 nucleotides matching TRBD2. CDR1 and CDR2 (germline): SGHNT, YYREEE (reference sequence). After removal of 7 bases from V and 4 bases from J, the junction contained 6 bases not matched to a gene. The length of the CDR3 is 13 residues. The CDR3, as DNA: TGTGCCAGCTCTCCGGGGGGAGCAGATACGCAGTATTTT. Protein sequence: CASSPGGADTQYF. The full variable domain, its missing parts supplied by reference TRBV5-4 and TRBJ2-3, is ETGVTQSPTHLIKTRGQQVTLRCSSQSGHNTVSWYQQALGQGPQFIFQYYREEENGRGNFPPRFSGLQFPNYSSELNVNALELDDSALYLCASSPGGADTQYFGPGTRLTVL.

The rearrangement links TRBV4-2 to TRBJ2-1, with 8 bases identical to TRBD2. CDR1 and CDR2 from the germline V gene are LGHNA and YNFKEQ. Germline trimming cut 1 base from V and 1 base from J; bases unmatched to any gene: 0. There are 15 residues in the CDR3. Here the CDR3 reads CASSQAGGSYNEQFF. CDR3 DNA sequence: TGTGCCAGCAGCCAAGCGGGGGGGTCCTACAATGAGCAGTTCTTC.

The chain combines TRBV6-5 with TRBJ2-1; no clear D gene. Germline loops: CDR1 MNHEY, CDR2 SVGAGI. The CDR3 has 14 amino acids. V dropped 6 bases and J dropped 0 bases, with 9 bases sitting between them. For the CDR3, the DNA is TGTGCCAGCAGCCTAGACGGCTCCTACAATGAGCAGTTCTTC. It codes for CASSLDGSYNEQFF.

The chain links TRBV3-1 (or the pseudogene TRBV3-2) to TRBJ1-1; D perhaps matches TRBD1 (6 bases). Germline V gene lookup returns CDR1 LGHDT and CDR2 YNNKEL (reference sequence). V lost 5 bases and J 9 bases, leaving 16 bases between the germline ends. The CDR3 is 13 amino acids. The CDR3 DNA follows: TGTGCCAGCAGCAAGGGGGTCCTGGTACAAGCTTTCTTT. It yields the protein CASSKGVLVQAFF.

J is TRBJ1-1 and V is TRBV9; 8 positions agree with TRBD1. The germline V gene encodes CDR1 SGDLS and CDR2 YYNGEE. This CDR3 is 14 amino acids long. The J segment lost 11 bases and the V segment lost 4 bases, leaving 13 bases of the junction unmatched. CDR3 sequence (DNA): TGTGCCAGCAGCTCGACAGGGGTCCTTGATACGGCTTTCTTT. Translation gives CASSSTGVLDTAFF.

This clone was picked up a small number of times. Other DNA sequences from this sample encode an identical CDR3 as well. CDR3 in DNA: TGTGCCAGCAGCCGACCTTACAATGAGCAGTTCTTC. Its translation: CASSRPYNEQFF. This chain connects TRBV6-6 to TRBJ2-1; D is unresolved. The CDR3 has 12 amino acids. With 6 bases removed from V and 4 bases from J, the gap between germline ends came to 7 bases. Germline lookup yields CDR1 MNHNY and CDR2 SVGAGI (reference sequence).

This chain uses TRBV7-9 with TRBJ1-2; D call uncertain. CDR3 length equals 12 residues. V lost 5 bases and J lost 5, with 9 bases in between. Germline-derived CDR1 and CDR2 are SEHNR and FQNEAQ (reference sequence). CDR3 sequence reads: CASSPDTYGYTF. In nucleotides, the CDR3 is TGTGCCAGCAGCCCAGATACATATGGCTACACCTTC.

The rearrangement links TRBV27 to TRBJ2-6; TRBD1 might be the D (5 bases). Trimming left V 5 bases short and J 2 bases short, with 19 bases between. Germline loops: CDR1 MNHEY, CDR2 SMNVEV (reference sequence). CDR3 length equals 18 residues. CDR3 loop: CASSPSTFRETGANVLTF. CDR3 nucleotide sequence: TGTGCCAGCAGTCCCAGTACTTTCAGGGAAACTGGGGCCAACGTCCTGACTTTC.

This rearrangement joins TRBV7-3 to TRBJ1-1; tentative D call: TRBD1 (6 bases). CDR3 length: 16 residues. Germline V CDR1 and CDR2: SGHTA, FQGTGA. V was pared by 5 bases and J by 5 bases, with 21 bases between. DNA for the CDR3: TGTGCCAGCAGCCCCGGGGGGGGGCGCTCGTGGACTGAAGCTTTCTTT. Amino acids: CASSPGGGRSWTEAFF. The full variable domain, its missing parts supplied by reference TRBV7-3 and TRBJ1-1, is GAGVSQTPSNKVTEKGKYVELRCDPISGHTALYWYRQSLGQGPEFLIYFQGTGAADDSGLPNDRFFAVRPEGSVSTLKIQRTERGDSAVYLCASSPGGGRSWTEAFFGQGTRLTVV.

The chain employs TRBV2 and TRBJ1-6; 11 positions agree with TRBD1. Losses at the gene ends were 6 bases for V and 2 bases for J; bases not matched to a gene: 12. From germline, CDR1 is SNHLY and CDR2 FYNNEI. CDR3 length: 19 residues. CDR3 coding DNA: TGTGCCAGCAGGGCCGGGACAGGGGGTTCGTTAACCTATAATTCACCCCTCCACTTT. Its translation: CASRAGTGGSLTYNSPLHF.